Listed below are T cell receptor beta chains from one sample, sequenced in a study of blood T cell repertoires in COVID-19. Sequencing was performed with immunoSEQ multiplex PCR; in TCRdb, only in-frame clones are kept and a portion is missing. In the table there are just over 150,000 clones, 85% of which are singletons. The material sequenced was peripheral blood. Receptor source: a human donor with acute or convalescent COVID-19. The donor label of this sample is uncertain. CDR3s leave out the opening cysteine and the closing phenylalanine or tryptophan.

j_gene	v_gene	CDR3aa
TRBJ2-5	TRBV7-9	ASSLRGTGVQETQY
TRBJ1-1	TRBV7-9	ASIGGGAF
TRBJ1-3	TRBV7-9	ASSPSLVPGNTIY
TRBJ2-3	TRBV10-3	AIREGTSGDGDTQY
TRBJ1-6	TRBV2	ASSEPGTEDSPLH
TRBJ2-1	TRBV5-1	ASSFTGQVYNEQF
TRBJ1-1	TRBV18	ASSPTRSGGGTEAF
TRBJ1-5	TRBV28	ASSLQGNQPQH
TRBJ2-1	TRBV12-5	ASGPRDSGGAVDEQF
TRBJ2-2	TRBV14	ASSQLGTSGLAGELF
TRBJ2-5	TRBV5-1	ASSLVGTQGRTQY
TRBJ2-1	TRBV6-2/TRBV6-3	ASSTTGSSYNEQF
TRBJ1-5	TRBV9	ASSVASSNQPQH
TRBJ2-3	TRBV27	ASSFLLAAGASTDTQY
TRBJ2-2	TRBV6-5	ASSYPGAYGTGELF
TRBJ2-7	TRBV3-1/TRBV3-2	ASSRLGGDLYEQY
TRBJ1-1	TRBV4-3	ASSQRTEDIEAF
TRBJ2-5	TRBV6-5	ASLGVAGNQETQY
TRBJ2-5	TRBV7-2	ASSTSGGAEETQY
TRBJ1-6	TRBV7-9	ASSFPGAGLGNSPLH
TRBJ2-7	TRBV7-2	ASSLGRTGGTYEQY
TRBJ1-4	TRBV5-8	ASSSTGTTNEKLF
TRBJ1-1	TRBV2	ASKQAGMNTEAF
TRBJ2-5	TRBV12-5	ASGLVLGQGHQETQY
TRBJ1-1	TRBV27	ASSLRRDSPNTEAF
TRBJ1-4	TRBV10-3	AICRAQNEKLF
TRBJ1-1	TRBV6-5	ASIPTGTLGAF
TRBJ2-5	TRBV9	ASSSGVGQETQY
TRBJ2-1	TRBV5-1	ASSLTGTSGEKQF